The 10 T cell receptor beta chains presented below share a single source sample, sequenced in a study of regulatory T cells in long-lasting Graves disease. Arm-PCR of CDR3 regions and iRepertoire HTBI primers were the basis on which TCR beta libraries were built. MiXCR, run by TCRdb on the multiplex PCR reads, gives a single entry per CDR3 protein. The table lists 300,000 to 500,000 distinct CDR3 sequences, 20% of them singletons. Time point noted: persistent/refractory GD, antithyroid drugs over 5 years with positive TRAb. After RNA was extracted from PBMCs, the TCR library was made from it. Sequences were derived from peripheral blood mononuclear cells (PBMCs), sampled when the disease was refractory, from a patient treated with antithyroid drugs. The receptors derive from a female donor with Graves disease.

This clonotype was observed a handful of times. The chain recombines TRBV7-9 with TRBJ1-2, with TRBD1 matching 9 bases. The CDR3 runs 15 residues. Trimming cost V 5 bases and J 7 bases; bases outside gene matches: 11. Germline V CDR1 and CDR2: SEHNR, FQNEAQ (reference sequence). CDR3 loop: CASSPRPQGAAGYTF. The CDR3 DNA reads TGTGCCAGCAGCCCTCGGCCACAGGGGGCGGCTGGCTACACCTTC.

The CDR3 region is CASSLGTGTSGANVLTF. As DNA, the CDR3 is TGTGCCAGCAGCCTCGGGACAGGCACCTCTGGGGCCAACGTCCTGACTTTC. The chain couples TRBV6-1 to TRBJ2-6, with 8 bases lining up with TRBD1. V gave up 6 bases and J gave up 0 bases; unmatched junction bases: 7. Germline V gives CDR1 MNHNS, CDR2 SASEGT. The CDR3 extends over 17 amino acids.

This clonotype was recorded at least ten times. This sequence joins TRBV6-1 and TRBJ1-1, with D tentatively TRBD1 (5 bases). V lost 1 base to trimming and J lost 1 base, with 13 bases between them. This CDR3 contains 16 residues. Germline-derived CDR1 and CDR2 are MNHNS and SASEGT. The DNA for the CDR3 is TGTGCCAGCAGTGAAGGGTGGGGCTCGGGGAACACTGAAGCTTTCTTT. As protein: CASSEGWGSGNTEAFF.

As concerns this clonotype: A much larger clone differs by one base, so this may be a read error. CDR3 nucleotide sequence: TGTGCCAGCAGTTCAGTATTGAACACTGAAGCTTCCTTT. This codes for CASSSVLNTEASF. The rearrangement links TRBV28 to TRBJ1-1; D gene uncertain. Germline V gene data show CDR1 as MDHEN and CDR2 as SYDVKM. This CDR3 has 13 residues.

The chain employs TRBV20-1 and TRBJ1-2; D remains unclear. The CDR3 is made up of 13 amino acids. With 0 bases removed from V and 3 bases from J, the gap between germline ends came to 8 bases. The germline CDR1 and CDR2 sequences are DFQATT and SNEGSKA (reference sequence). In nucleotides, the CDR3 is TGCAGTGCTAGAGATAAAGGGCACTATGGCTACACCTTC. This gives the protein CSARDKGHYGYTF.

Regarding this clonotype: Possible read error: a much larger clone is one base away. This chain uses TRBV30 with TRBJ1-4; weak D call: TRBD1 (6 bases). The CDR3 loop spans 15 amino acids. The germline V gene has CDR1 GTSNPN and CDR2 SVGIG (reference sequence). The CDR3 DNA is TGTGCCTGGAGTAAAGGGGGATCAACTAATGAAGAACTGTTTTTT. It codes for CAWSKGGSTNEELFF. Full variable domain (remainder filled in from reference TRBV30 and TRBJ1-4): SQTIHQWPATLVQPVGSPLSLECTVEGTSNPNLYWYRQAAGRGLQLLFYSVGIGQISSEVPQNLSASRPQDRQFILSSKKLLLSDSGFYLCAWSKGGSTNEELFFGSGTQLSVL.

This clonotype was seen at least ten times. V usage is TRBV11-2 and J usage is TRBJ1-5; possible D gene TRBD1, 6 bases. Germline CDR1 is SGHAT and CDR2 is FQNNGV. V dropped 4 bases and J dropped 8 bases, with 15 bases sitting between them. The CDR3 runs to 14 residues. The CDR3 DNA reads TGTGCCAGCAGCTCGGGGGGGGCGGGGAAGCCCCAGCATTTT. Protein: CASSSGGAGKPQHF.

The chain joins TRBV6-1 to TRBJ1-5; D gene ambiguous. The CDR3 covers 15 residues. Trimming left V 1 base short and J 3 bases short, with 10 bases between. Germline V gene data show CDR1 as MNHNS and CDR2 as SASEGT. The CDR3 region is CASSEGNQANQPQHF. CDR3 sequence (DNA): TGTGCCAGCAGTGAAGGGAACCAAGCCAATCAGCCCCAGCATTTT.

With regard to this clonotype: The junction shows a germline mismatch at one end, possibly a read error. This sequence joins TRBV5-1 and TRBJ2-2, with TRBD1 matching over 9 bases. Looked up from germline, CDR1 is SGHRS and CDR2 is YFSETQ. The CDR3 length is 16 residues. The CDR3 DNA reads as TGTGCCAGCAGCGTTCGGGGACAGGGAGGCACCGGGGAGCTGTTTTTT. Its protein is CASSVRGQGGTGELFF.

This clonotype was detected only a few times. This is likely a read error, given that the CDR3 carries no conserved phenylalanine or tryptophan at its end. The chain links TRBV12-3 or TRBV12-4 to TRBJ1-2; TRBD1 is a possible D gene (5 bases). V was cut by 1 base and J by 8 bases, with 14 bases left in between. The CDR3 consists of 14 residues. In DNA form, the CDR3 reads TGTGCCAGCAGTTTAGAAGCGACAGTTATGGGCTACACCCTC. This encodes CASSLEATVMGYTL.